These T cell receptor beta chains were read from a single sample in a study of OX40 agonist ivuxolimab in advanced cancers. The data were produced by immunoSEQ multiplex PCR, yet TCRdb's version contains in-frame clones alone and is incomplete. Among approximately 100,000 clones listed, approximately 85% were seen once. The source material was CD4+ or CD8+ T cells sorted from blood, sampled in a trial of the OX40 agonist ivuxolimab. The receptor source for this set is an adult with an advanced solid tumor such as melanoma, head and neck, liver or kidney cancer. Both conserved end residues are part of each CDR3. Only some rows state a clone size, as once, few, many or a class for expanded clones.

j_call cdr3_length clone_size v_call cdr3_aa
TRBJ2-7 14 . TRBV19 CASSPGTGFYEQYF
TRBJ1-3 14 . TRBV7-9 CASSLADAGNTIYF
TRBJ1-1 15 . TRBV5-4 CASSPGGGRSTEAFF
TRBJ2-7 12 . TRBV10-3 CAISDRSYEQYF
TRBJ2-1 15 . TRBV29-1 CSVGGMTSAYNEQFF
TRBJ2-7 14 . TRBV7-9 CASSSATGIYEQYF
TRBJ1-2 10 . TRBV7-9 CASSPPGYTF
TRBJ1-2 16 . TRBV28 CASSYGDGGGDYGYTF
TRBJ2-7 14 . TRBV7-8 CASSLEPERAEQYF
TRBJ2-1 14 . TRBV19 CASSGRGRDNEQFF
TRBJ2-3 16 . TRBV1 CTSSHPRILGTDTQYF
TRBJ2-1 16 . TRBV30 CAWRELGLAGNNEQFF
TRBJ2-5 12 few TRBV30 CAWRSYRETQYF
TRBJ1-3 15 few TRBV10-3 CAIKAGGNSGNTIYF
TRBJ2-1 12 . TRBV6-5 CASSGRWNEQFF
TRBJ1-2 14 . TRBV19 CASSINRGDYGYTF
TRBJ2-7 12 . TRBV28 CASSLEAYEQYF
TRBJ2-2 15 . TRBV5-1 CASSLAVAGDGELFF